A single sample gave rise to the 30 T cell receptor beta chains below, sequenced in a study of T-cell memory formation after mild COVID-19 (dated by TCRdb to the early 2020s). The library was produced with 5' RACE. Sequencing instrument: Illumina NovaSeq 6000. TCRdb ran its own pipeline on the public reads, namely fastp trimming at Q25 and MiXCR clone calling, and kept in-frame beta chains. Each CDR3 protein gets just one entry, which takes the most common genes and DNA from the rows behind it. This sample has about 450,000 distinct CDR3 sequences in its table, and under 25% of those were observed once. The ten largest clones add up to around 13% of the sample. The sequenced material came from PBMCs or a T cell subset sorted from them (not recorded which). The receptors come from an adult woman who had mild COVID-19 (a few samples of this study predate the infection). The sample titles of this study are shuffled in the database, so cell type and time point are left out; the donor was told from shared clones.

This clonotype was recorded a few times. The J gene is TRBJ2-7, the V gene TRBV5-1, with TRBD1 matching over 7 bases. This CDR3 is 13 amino acids long. Germline V gene sequence: CDR1 SGHRS, CDR2 YFSETQ. V lost 4 bases and J lost 2; bases outside the gene matches: 3. Here the CDR3 DNA reads TGCGCCAGCAGCGGGGGACAGACCTACGAGCAGTACTTC. Its translation: CASSGGQTYEQYF.

The chain employs TRBV6-5 and TRBJ2-1; TRBD2 aligns across 12 bases. There are 15 residues in the CDR3. V lost 11 bases to trimming and J lost 4 bases; unmatched junction nucleotides: 9. CDR1 MNHEY and CDR2 SVGAGI come from the germline V gene. In DNA, the CDR3 is TGTGCCCCCTCCGGACTAGCGGGACGATACAATGAGCAGTTCTTC. This codes for CAPSGLAGRYNEQFF.

The rearrangement joins TRBV4-1 to TRBJ2-1; perhaps TRBD1 as D (6 bases). This CDR3 contains 14 residues. V lost 5 bases, J lost 7 bases, and 15 bases lay in between. CDR1 and CDR2 (germline): MGHRA, YSYEKL. The CDR3 sequence: CASSTADSLNEQFF. The CDR3 nucleotides are TGCGCCAGCAGCACAGCGGACAGTTTAAATGAGCAGTTCTTC.

Only a few counts were recorded for this clonotype. The rearrangement joins TRBV5-1 to TRBJ2-1, with 10 bases that match TRBD2. V shed 0 bases, J shed 2 bases, and the junction held 5 bases outside the gene matches. CDR1 and CDR2 (germline): SGHRS, YFSETQ. This CDR3 is 17 amino acids long. This CDR3 reads CASSLGASGGPYNEQFF. Written as DNA, the CDR3 is TGCGCCAGCAGCTTGGGCGCTAGCGGGGGCCCCTACAATGAGCAGTTCTTC.

The rearrangement joins TRBV4-2 to TRBJ1-4, with D maybe TRBD1 (5 bases). The CDR3 sequence is 14 residues long. Germline V gene lookup returns CDR1 LGHNA and CDR2 YNFKEQ. Trimming shortened V by 3 bases and J by 8 bases, and 13 bases separated the two germline ends. This CDR3 is CASSHRTGGEKLFF. DNA for the CDR3: TGTGCCAGCAGCCATCGAACGGGGGGAGAAAAACTGTTTTTT.

The chain employs TRBV6-5 and TRBJ2-7; 9 bases map to TRBD1. From germline, CDR1 is MNHEY and CDR2 SVGAGI. The CDR3 length is 15 residues. J was trimmed by 3 bases and V by 4 bases; bases with no gene match: 7. The CDR3 here is CASSSSGTGSYEQYF. The CDR3 DNA is TGTGCCAGCAGTTCTTCCGGGACAGGGAGCTACGAGCAGTACTTC.

The chain employs TRBV7-2 and TRBJ2-3; 8 nucleotides match TRBD1. The CDR3 totals 16 residues. Per the germline V gene, CDR1 is SGHTA and CDR2 is FQGNSA. Trimming removed 5 bases from V and 3 bases from J; junction bases left unmatched: 10. In DNA, the CDR3 is TGTGCCAGCAGCGAAATCAGGGGGCGAAGGACAGATACGCAGTATTTT. It translates to CASSEIRGRRTDTQYF.

This clonotype was observed a few times. This CDR3 is CASNLGGTDTQYF. The CDR3 DNA is TGTGCCAGCAACCTAGGGGGCACAGATACGCAGTATTTT. The chain carries TRBV4-2 and TRBJ2-3, with D maybe TRBD1 (5 bases). The V gene lost 7 bases and the J gene lost 1 base, with 9 bases spanning the gap. The CDR3 covers 13 residues. Germline V gives CDR1 LGHNA, CDR2 YNFKEQ.

This clonotype has more than one count but fewer than ten. The V call is TRBV12-3 or TRBV12-4, the J call TRBJ2-7, with 7 bases fitting TRBD1. V lost 4 bases to trimming and J lost 3 bases; unmatched junction nucleotides: 12. The CDR3 is 16 amino acids. The CDR3 loop reads CASSSRHRGLRYEQYF. CDR3 DNA sequence: TGTGCCAGCAGTTCACGTCACAGGGGCCTCCGCTACGAGCAGTACTTC.

V gene TRBV4-1 combines with J gene TRBJ2-7; 14 nucleotides agree with TRBD2. Germline lookup yields CDR1 MGHRA and CDR2 YSYEKL. After removal of 4 bases from V and 3 bases from J, the junction contained 5 bases not matched to a gene. The CDR3 loop spans 16 amino acids. The CDR3 DNA sequence: TGCGCCAGCAGCCGAGGACTAGCGGGAGGTTACTACGAGCAGTACTTC. Translated: CASSRGLAGGYYEQYF.

This clonotype was seen a handful of times. The chain couples TRBV15 to TRBJ2-5, with 7 positions matching TRBD1. The CDR3 covers 14 residues. Per germline, CDR1 LNHNV and CDR2 YYDKDF (reference sequence). The trim removed 6 bases at V and 2 bases at J, leaving 6 bases unmatched. CDR3 in DNA: TGTGCCACCAGTAGTTACAGGGGACAAGAGACCCAGTACTTC. Its translation: CATSSYRGQETQYF.

This clonotype turned up a few times. The V call is TRBV6-6, the J call TRBJ1-1; 7 bases align to TRBD1. After removal of 7 bases from V and 5 bases from J, the junction contained 16 bases not matched to a gene. Germline-derived CDR1 and CDR2 are MNHNY and SVGAGI (reference sequence). There are 16 residues in the CDR3. The CDR3 region is CASTSGNSGRGTEAFF. Written as DNA, the CDR3 is TGTGCCAGCACCTCCGGGAACAGCGGCAGGGGGACTGAAGCTTTCTTT.

This clonotype was counted ten times or more. The genes are TRBV6-1 and TRBJ2-1, with 9 positions matching TRBD2. Unmatched junction bases numbered 3, after V lost 1 base and J lost 5 bases. The CDR3 has 15 amino acids. Germline V gives CDR1 MNHNS, CDR2 SASEGT. The CDR3 DNA reads TGTGCCAGCAGTGAAGGACTAGCGGCCCACAATGAGCAGTTCTTC. It translates to CASSEGLAAHNEQFF.

This chain uses TRBV10-3 with TRBJ1-2, with a possible D match to TRBD1 (5 bases). The CDR3 runs 15 residues. In germline, CDR1 is ENHRY, CDR2 SYGVKD. Trimming took 2 bases from V and 3 from J, leaving 13 bases between them. The CDR3 DNA reads TGTGCCATCAGTGAGGCCGACGGGACTTACTATGGCTACACCTTC. Its protein is CAISEADGTYYGYTF.

The rearrangement links TRBV7-9 to TRBJ2-1; D is perhaps TRBD2 (6 bases). The CDR3 is 13 residues long. V was shortened by 2 bases and J by 10 bases, with 12 bases between the two germline ends. Germline V CDR1 and CDR2: SEHNR, FQNEAQ (reference sequence). The CDR3 protein is CASSLRSSGEQFF. In DNA, the CDR3 is TGTGCCAGCAGCTTAAGGTCGAGCGGGGAGCAGTTCTTC.

The chain carries TRBV20-1 and TRBJ2-7, with TRBD2 matching 11 bases. The CDR3 runs to 15 residues. J lost 6 bases, V lost 0 bases, and 7 bases had no gene match. From germline, CDR1 is DFQATT and CDR2 SNEGSKA (reference sequence). CDR3 region: CSARDFASGRLEQYF. The CDR3, as DNA: TGCAGTGCTAGAGATTTTGCTAGCGGGAGGCTCGAGCAGTACTTC.

This clonotype was detected only a few times. V gene TRBV15 combines with J gene TRBJ1-1; D possibly corresponds to TRBD1 (5 bases). V lost 4 bases and J 4 bases, leaving 13 bases between the germline ends. Germline V gives CDR1 LNHNV, CDR2 YYDKDF (reference sequence). This CDR3 contains 14 residues. The CDR3 spells CATSIPGRTTEAFF. The CDR3, as DNA: TGTGCCACCAGCATCCCAGGGAGGACCACTGAAGCTTTCTTT.

The chain recombines TRBV7-9 with TRBJ2-5; possibly TRBD1 for D (6 bases). Germline V gene lookup returns CDR1 SEHNR and CDR2 FQNEAQ (reference sequence). The CDR3 loop spans 15 amino acids. V lost 5 bases, J lost 0 bases, and 13 bases lay in between. Here the CDR3 reads CASSLGQMYQETQYF. CDR3 nucleotides: TGTGCCAGCAGCCTCGGACAGATGTACCAAGAGACCCAGTACTTC.

As concerns this clonotype: This may be a read error: a much more frequent sequence differs by one nucleotide. V and J are TRBV7-9 and TRBJ2-6; D possibly corresponds to TRBD1 (5 bases). From germline, CDR1 is SEHNR and CDR2 FQNEAQ (reference sequence). The CDR3 contains 16 residues. CDR3 sequence reads: CASSLAPSPGANILTF. For the CDR3, the DNA is TGTGCCAGCAGCTTAGCGCCCTCTCCTGGGGCCAACATCCTGACTTTC.

This chain connects TRBV7-2 to TRBJ1-5; possibly TRBD1 for D (6 bases). This CDR3 has 16 amino acids. Trimming removed 5 bases at V and 4 bases at J, with 18 bases between. Germline-derived CDR1 and CDR2 are SGHTA and FQGNSA. The CDR3 DNA reads TGTGCCAGCAGCCCATCGTTCAGGGGCTTAAATCAGCCCCAGCATTTT. Residues: CASSPSFRGLNQPQHF.

J is TRBJ2-3 and V is TRBV27; no reliable D call. The V and J ends lost 5 bases and 2 bases respectively, with 14 bases between them. The CDR3 has 15 residues. From germline, CDR1 is MNHEY and CDR2 SMNVEV (reference sequence). CDR3: CASSKQWVSTDTQYF. The CDR3 DNA follows: TGTGCCAGCAGTAAACAGTGGGTTTCCACAGATACGCAGTATTTT.

This clonotype was seen many times. This chain joins TRBV5-1 and TRBJ2-3; unclear D gene. With 0 bases removed from V and 4 bases from J, the gap between germline ends came to 21 bases. The CDR3 has 18 residues. Germline lookup yields CDR1 SGHRS and CDR2 YFSETQ. Here the CDR3 reads CASSLGAERAVAADTQYF. The CDR3, as DNA: TGCGCCAGCAGCTTGGGTGCAGAACGGGCAGTCGCGGCAGATACGCAGTATTTT.

The chain has TRBV5-6 and TRBJ2-2, with D unresolved. CDR3 length equals 16 residues. Germline loops: CDR1 SGHDT, CDR2 YYEEEE. V was cut by 0 bases and J by 1 base, with 10 bases left in between. The CDR3 here is CASSLVGLLNTGELFF. In nucleotides, the CDR3 is TGTGCCAGCAGCTTGGTAGGCCTCCTGAACACCGGGGAGCTGTTTTTT.

J is TRBJ2-3 and V is TRBV20-1; no clear D gene. Trimming removed 0 bases from V and 7 bases from J, with 8 bases in between. CDR1 DFQATT and CDR2 SNEGSKA come from the germline V gene (reference sequence). The CDR3 extends over 12 amino acids. CDR3 DNA: TGCAGTGCTAGAGAAAACTTCCATACGCAGTATTTT. Translated, it gives CSARENFHTQYF.

The chain recombines TRBV7-9 with TRBJ1-4, with D perhaps matching TRBD1 (6 bases). The CDR3 length is 17 residues. Germline V gene lookup returns CDR1 SEHNR and CDR2 FQNEAQ (reference sequence). Trimming pared 4 bases from V and 7 bases from J, leaving 22 bases between. The CDR3 is CASSYDPSRGAFEKLFF. CDR3 in DNA: TGTGCCAGCAGCTACGATCCTAGCAGGGGTGCCTTTGAAAAACTGTTTTTT.

This clonotype showed up many times. The chain couples TRBV6-6 to TRBJ1-1; D call uncertain. V was pared by 0 bases and J by 5 bases, with 13 bases between. The germline V gene encodes CDR1 MNHNY and CDR2 SVGAGI (reference sequence). The CDR3 contains 15 residues. The CDR3 loop reads CASSYSKGGRTEAFF. DNA of the CDR3: TGTGCCAGCAGTTACTCGAAAGGAGGGAGGACTGAAGCTTTCTTT.

This clonotype was observed a handful of times. V gene TRBV10-3 combines with J gene TRBJ1-6; D might be TRBD1 (5 bases). In germline, CDR1 is ENHRY, CDR2 SYGVKD. This CDR3 is built from 13 residues. Deletions cut 6 bases from V and 5 bases from J, with 8 bases between. The CDR3 DNA reads TGTGCCATCAGCCAGACAGATAATTCACCCCTCCACTTT. Protein product: CAISQTDNSPLHF.

This clonotype was detected only a few times. V is TRBV5-6 and J is TRBJ2-2; TRBD2 matches 12 bases. Per germline, CDR1 SGHDT and CDR2 YYEEEE. V lost 3 bases, J lost 2 bases, and 2 bases stayed unmatched. The CDR3 loop spans 16 amino acids. The CDR3 bases are TGTGCCAGCAGCTGGGGACTAGCGGGCAACACCGGGGAGCTGTTTTTT. Translation: CASSWGLAGNTGELFF.

In this sample, this clonotype turned up a few times. The genes are TRBV6-2 or TRBV6-3 and TRBJ2-1, with unresolved D. Trimming cost V 5 bases and J 9 bases, with 14 bases left between them. In germline, CDR1 is MNHEY, CDR2 SVGEGT. The CDR3 has 13 amino acids. DNA for the CDR3: TGTGCCAGCAGTGCCCACCCGCAGGCTGAGCAGTTCTTC. This codes for CASSAHPQAEQFF.

This clonotype was detected a few times. The J gene is TRBJ1-2, the V gene TRBV20-1; D possibly corresponds to TRBD1 (6 bases). Germline V gene lookup returns CDR1 DFQATT and CDR2 SNEGSKA (reference sequence). CDR3 size: 13 residues. V lost 5 bases and J 7 bases, leaving 17 bases between the germline ends. CDR3 sequence: CSAYRVLRGGYTF. The CDR3 DNA reads TGCAGTGCTTACAGGGTGCTTCGTGGTGGCTACACCTTC.